A single T cell receptor beta chain is shown here with its context. CDR3 length equals 11 residues. Germline V CDR1 and CDR2: MNHEY, SMNVEV (reference sequence). Germline trimming cut 6 bases from V and 16 bases from J; bases unmatched to any gene: 7. The data derive from a study of PD-L1 blockade in urothelial cancer. Study overall: Bladder-origin urothelial cancer in males covered twenty-five of 29 patients. Patients' histories included 0 to 3 prior chemotherapy regimens.

Sequencing used immunoSEQ multiplex PCR; TCRdb keeps in-frame clones, though not all of them. There are fewer than 65,000 clones in the sample; roughly 77% occur only once, and roughly 1.5% lies in the top ten. Time point described: pretreatment peripheral blood. Each patient contributed between 1 and 8 total time points of blood mononuclear cells, pretreatment and during treatment. Sample: PBMCs, taken around atezolizumab (anti-PD-L1) treatment. V usage is TRBV27 and J usage is TRBJ2-1; 9 bases line up with TRBD2. The receptor's source is a man in his 70s with urothelial cancer. CDR3 nucleotides: TGTGCCAGCAGCGGGACTAGCTTTTTATTCTTC. Translating gives CASSGTSFLFF.